Below, 14 T cell receptor beta chains from the same sample are listed, as sequenced in a study of PD-L1 blockade in urothelial cancer. Sequencing used immunoSEQ multiplex PCR; TCRdb keeps in-frame clones, though not all of them. The sample yields tens of thousands of clones, around 80% seen once. The sequences come from PBMCs, collected around atezolizumab (anti-PD-L1) treatment. The receptors here all came from a man between 65 and 85 years old with urothelial cancer.

This sequence joins TRBV4-1 and TRBJ2-3, with 9 bases aligning to TRBD2. Germline lookup yields CDR1 MGHRA and CDR2 YSYEKL. This CDR3 has 16 amino acids. J gave up 2 bases and V 1 base, and 4 bases lay outside the gene matches. Here the CDR3 reads CASSQARLAATDTQYF. The CDR3 region has the DNA TGCGCCAGCAGCCAAGCGAGACTAGCGGCCACAGATACGCAGTATTTT.

The genes are TRBV19 and TRBJ2-5; D remains unclear. Trimming pared 5 bases from V and 2 bases from J, leaving 15 bases between. The germline CDR1 and CDR2 sequences are LNHDA and SQIVND (reference sequence). This CDR3 has 15 residues. In DNA form, the CDR3 reads TGTGCCAGTAGTCCCCGGGTCAGACCTCAAGAGACCCAGTACTTC. Amino acids: CASSPRVRPQETQYF.

This clone has only one observation. The chain has TRBV7-2 and TRBJ2-3; 16 nucleotides agree with TRBD2. The junction had 11 bases not matched to a gene; V was cut back by 5 bases and J by 3 bases. In germline, CDR1 is SGHTA, CDR2 FQGNSA. This CDR3 comprises 19 residues. The CDR3 sequence: CASSPTGLAGGVGTDTQYF. The CDR3 DNA reads TGTGCCAGCAGCCCGACGGGACTAGCGGGAGGGGTGGGAACAGATACGCAGTATTTT.

The CDR3 sequence: CASSLAGQGFTEAFF. The CDR3 nucleotides read TGCGCCAGCAGCTTGGCCGGACAGGGTTTCACTGAAGCTTTCTTT. This chain joins TRBV5-1 and TRBJ1-1; the match to TRBD1 covers 8 bases. The CDR3 is 15 amino acids. J gave up 4 bases and V 0 bases, and 5 bases lay outside the gene matches. CDR1 SGHRS and CDR2 YFSETQ come from the germline V gene.

The gene calls are TRBV11-3 and TRBJ2-3; 16 nucleotides match TRBD2. Losses at the gene ends were 5 bases for V and 4 bases for J; bases not matched to a gene: 6. Germline lookup yields CDR1 SGHNT and CDR2 YENEEA. The CDR3 covers 17 residues. CDR3 in amino acids: CASSTGTSGRVSDTQYF. The CDR3 DNA follows: TGTGCCAGCAGCACAGGGACTAGCGGGAGGGTATCAGATACGCAGTATTTT.

The chain joins TRBV7-9 to TRBJ2-7; a possible D gene is TRBD2 (5 bases). The V and J ends lost 0 bases and 4 bases respectively, with 7 bases between them. The V gene's germline CDR1 is SEHNR and CDR2 FQNEAQ (reference sequence). The CDR3 totals 13 residues. CDR3 bases: TGTGCCAGCAGCTTAGCTGGGGAGTACGAGCAGTACTTC. Translation: CASSLAGEYEQYF.

This chain links TRBV4-1 with TRBJ2-1; 7 positions match TRBD2. This CDR3 has 17 amino acids. The V gene's germline CDR1 is MGHRA and CDR2 YSYEKL. V dropped 1 base and J dropped 0; count of bases not matched to a gene: 6. CDR3 amino acids: CASSQVGTTPSYNEQFF. CDR3 coding DNA: TGCGCCAGCAGCCAAGTGGGGACTACTCCCTCCTACAATGAGCAGTTCTTC.

CDR3 residues: CASSLATGGGYGYTF. The CDR3 DNA sequence: TGTGCCAGCAGCTTGGCGACAGGGGGCGGCTATGGCTACACCTTC. The gene calls are TRBV5-4 and TRBJ1-2; 10 bases map to TRBD1. Per the germline V gene, CDR1 is SGHNT and CDR2 is YYREEE (reference sequence). J lost 4 bases, V lost 0 bases, and 3 bases had no gene match. The CDR3 totals 15 residues.

The chain carries TRBV7-6 and TRBJ2-7; D is unclear. The V gene's germline CDR1 is SGHVS and CDR2 FNYEAQ. The CDR3 covers 16 residues. The V end was cut by 2 bases, the J end by 7 bases, with 21 bases between. The DNA of the CDR3 is TGTGCCAGCAGCTTAATGTCCGGAGAAGCGCTGACTGAGCAGTACTTC. It codes for CASSLMSGEALTEQYF.

The CDR3 bases are TGTGCCAGCAGGGGACAGGGGAATGAGCAGTTCTTC. It encodes CASRGQGNEQFF. The gene calls are TRBV6-1 and TRBJ2-1; TRBD1 aligns across 10 bases. CDR1 is MNHNS, CDR2 SASEGT, per germline. Losses at the gene ends were 6 bases for V and 7 bases for J; bases not matched to a gene: 0. The CDR3 is 12 residues long.

The chain joins TRBV5-6 to TRBJ2-1, with no clear D. The CDR3 consists of 13 residues. V lost 4 bases and J 6 bases, leaving 11 bases between the germline ends. CDR1 SGHDT and CDR2 YYEEEE come from the germline V gene. The CDR3 sequence is CASSRSMVNEQFF. The CDR3 coding sequence is TGTGCCAGCAGCCGTTCTATGGTCAATGAGCAGTTCTTC.

This clone was seen a single time. CDR3 nucleotide sequence: TGTGCCAGCAGCCTCAGCGGAGATCTCCCCTACGAGCAGTACTTC. This translates into CASSLSGDLPYEQYF. This chain connects TRBV7-9 to TRBJ2-7; maybe TRBD2 (5 bases). The CDR3 is 15 residues long. CDR1 and CDR2 (germline): SEHNR, FQNEAQ (reference sequence). Trimming took 5 bases from V and 2 from J, leaving 16 bases between them.

The chain couples TRBV6-5 to TRBJ1-1; a possible D gene is TRBD1 (6 bases). V lost 7 bases and J lost 7, with 16 bases in between. In germline, CDR1 is MNHEY, CDR2 SVGAGI. This CDR3 is built from 13 residues. The CDR3 nucleotides are TGTGCCAGCAATGGGGGCCCGGCTTATGAAGCTTTCTTT. This sequence encodes CASNGGPAYEAFF.

J is TRBJ1-5 and V is TRBV11-2, with 7 bases aligning to TRBD1. The V and J ends lost 5 bases and 2 bases, in that order; junction bases with no gene match: 15. The CDR3 contains 18 residues. Germline assignment: CDR1 SGHAT and CDR2 FQNNGV. CDR3 bases: TGTGCCAGCAGCCCCGGCGGGTCACAGGGGATCCGCAATCAGCCCCAGCATTTT. This sequence encodes CASSPGGSQGIRNQPQHF.